The clone carrying this TCR beta chain was recorded many times. What it binds is unknown. This specimen comes from a study of spatial heterogeneity in lung cancer. Study outcomes and limitations: Expanded alpha and beta TCR counts within tumors tracked tumor mutation counts.

The time point here: sample taken at primary tumor resection. From tumor, nontumor lung or frozen PBMC, whole RNA was taken unsorted for sequencing. Per the germline V gene, CDR1 is SGHTA and CDR2 is FQGNSA. The CDR3 is made up of 14 amino acids. V shed 1 base and J shed 5 bases, with 11 bases lying between them. TCRdb itself ran the 5' RACE reads through MiXCR, one entry per CDR3 protein. This table has around 100,000 distinct CDR3 sequences, 3.5% to 5% appearing once. This chain links TRBV7-2 with TRBJ2-5, with D perhaps being TRBD1 or TRBD2 (6 bases each). Sample: lung tumor tissue, taken at surgery. The sequence came from a male donor with early-stage non-small cell lung cancer. CDR3 bases: TGTGCCAGCAGCTTAGGGGGGGCTATGGAGACCCAGTACTTC. It encodes CASSLGGAMETQYF.